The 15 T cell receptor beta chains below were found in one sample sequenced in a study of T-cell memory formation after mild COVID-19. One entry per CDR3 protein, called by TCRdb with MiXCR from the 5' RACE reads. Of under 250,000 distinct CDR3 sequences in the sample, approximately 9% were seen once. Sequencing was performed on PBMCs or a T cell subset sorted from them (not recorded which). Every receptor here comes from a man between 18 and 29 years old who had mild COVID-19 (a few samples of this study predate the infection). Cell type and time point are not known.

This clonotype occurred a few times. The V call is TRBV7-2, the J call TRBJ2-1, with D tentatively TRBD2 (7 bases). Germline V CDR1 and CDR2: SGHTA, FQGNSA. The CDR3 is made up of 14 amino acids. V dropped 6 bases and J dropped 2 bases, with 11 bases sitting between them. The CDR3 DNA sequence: TGTGCCAGCAGGGGCGGGGGCCCCTACAATGAGCAGTTCTTC. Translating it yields CASRGGGPYNEQFF. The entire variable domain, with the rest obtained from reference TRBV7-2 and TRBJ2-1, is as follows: GAGVSQSPSNKVTEKGKDVELRCDPISGHTALYWYRQSLGQGLEFLIYFQGNSAPDKSGLPSDRFSAERTGGSVSTLTIQRTQQEDSAVYLCASRGGGPYNEQFFGPGTRLTVL.

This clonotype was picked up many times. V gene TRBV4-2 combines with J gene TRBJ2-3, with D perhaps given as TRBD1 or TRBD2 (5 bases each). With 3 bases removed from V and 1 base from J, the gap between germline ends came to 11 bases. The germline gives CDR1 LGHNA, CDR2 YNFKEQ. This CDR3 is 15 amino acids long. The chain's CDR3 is CASSHPRGGTDTQYF. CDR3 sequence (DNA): TGTGCCAGCAGCCACCCCCGAGGGGGCACAGATACGCAGTATTTT.

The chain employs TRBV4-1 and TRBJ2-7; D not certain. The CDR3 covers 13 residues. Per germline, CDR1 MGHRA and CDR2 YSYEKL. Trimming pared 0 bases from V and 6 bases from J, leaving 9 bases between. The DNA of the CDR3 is TGCGCCAGCAGCCAAGAGTCAGGCTTCGAGCAGTACGTC. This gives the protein CASSQESGFEQYV.

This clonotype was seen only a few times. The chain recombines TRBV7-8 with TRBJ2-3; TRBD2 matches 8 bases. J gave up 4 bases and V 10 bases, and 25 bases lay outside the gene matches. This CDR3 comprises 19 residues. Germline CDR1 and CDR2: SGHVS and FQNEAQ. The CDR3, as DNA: TGTGCCACCCAATCTCGGACTTACCCCCGCGGGGGGCTAGCAGATACGCAGTATTTT. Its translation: CATQSRTYPRGGLADTQYF.

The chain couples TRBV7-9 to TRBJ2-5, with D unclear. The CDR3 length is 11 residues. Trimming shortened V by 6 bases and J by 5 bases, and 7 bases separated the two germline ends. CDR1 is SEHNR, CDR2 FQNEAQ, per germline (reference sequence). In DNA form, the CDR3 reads TGTGCCAGCAGTTCATTCGAGACCCAGTACTTC. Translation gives CASSSFETQYF.

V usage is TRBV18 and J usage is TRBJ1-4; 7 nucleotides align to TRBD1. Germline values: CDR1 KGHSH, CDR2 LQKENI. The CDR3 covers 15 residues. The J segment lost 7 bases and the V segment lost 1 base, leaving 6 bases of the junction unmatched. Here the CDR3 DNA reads TGTGCCAGCTCACCACTCGAGGGGGCGCTTGAAAAACTGTTTTTT. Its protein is CASSPLEGALEKLFF.

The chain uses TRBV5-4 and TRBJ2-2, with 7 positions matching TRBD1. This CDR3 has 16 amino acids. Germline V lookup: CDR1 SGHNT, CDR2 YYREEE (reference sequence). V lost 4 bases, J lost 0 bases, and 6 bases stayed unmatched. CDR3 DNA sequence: TGTGCCAGCAGCGGGACGACAGGGTCGAACACCGGGGAGCTGTTTTTT. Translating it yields CASSGTTGSNTGELFF.

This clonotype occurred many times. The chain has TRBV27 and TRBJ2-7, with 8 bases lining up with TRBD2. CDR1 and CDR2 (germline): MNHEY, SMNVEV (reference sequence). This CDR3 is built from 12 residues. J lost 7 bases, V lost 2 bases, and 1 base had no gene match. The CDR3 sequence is CASSLRGGEQYV. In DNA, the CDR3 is TGTGCCAGCAGTTTACGGGGGGGAGAGCAGTACGTC.

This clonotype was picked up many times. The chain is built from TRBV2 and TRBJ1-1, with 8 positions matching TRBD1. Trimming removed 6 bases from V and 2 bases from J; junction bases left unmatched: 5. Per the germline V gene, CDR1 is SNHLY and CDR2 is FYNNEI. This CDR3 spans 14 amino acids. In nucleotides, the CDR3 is TGTGCCAGCAGCGGACAGGGCGGTAACACTGAAGCTTTCTTT. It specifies CASSGQGGNTEAFF.

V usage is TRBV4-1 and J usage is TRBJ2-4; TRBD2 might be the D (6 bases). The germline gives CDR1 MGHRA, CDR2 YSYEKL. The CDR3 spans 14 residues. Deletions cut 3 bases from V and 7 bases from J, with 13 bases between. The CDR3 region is CASSHVLASNIQYF. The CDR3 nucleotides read TGCGCCAGCAGCCACGTACTAGCTTCCAACATTCAGTACTTC.

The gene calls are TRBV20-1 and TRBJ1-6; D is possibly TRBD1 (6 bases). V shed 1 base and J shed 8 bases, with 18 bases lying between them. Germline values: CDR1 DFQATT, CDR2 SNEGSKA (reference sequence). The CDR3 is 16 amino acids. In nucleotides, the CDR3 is TGCAGTGCTAGAGCTTTTAATCCAGAGGGGGATTCACCCCTCCACTTT. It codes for CSARAFNPEGDSPLHF.

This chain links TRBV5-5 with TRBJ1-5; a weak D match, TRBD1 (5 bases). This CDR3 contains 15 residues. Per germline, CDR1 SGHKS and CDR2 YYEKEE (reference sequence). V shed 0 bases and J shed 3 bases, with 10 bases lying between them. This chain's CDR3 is CASSLGGTDNQPQHF. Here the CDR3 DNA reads TGTGCCAGCAGCTTGGGCGGGACCGACAATCAGCCCCAGCATTTT.

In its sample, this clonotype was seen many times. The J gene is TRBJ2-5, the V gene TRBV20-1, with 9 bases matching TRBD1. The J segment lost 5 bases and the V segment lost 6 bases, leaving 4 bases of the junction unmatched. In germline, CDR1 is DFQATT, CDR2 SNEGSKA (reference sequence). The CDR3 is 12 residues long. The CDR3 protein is CSAHRGRETQYF. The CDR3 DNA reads TGCAGTGCCCACAGGGGGCGGGAGACCCAGTACTTC.

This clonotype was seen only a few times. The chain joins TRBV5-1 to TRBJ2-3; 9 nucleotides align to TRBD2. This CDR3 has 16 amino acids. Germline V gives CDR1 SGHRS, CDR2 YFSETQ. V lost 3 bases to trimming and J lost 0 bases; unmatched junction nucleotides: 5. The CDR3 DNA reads TGCGCCAGCAGCTCATTTAGCGGGGGAAGCACAGATACGCAGTATTTT. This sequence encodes CASSSFSGGSTDTQYF. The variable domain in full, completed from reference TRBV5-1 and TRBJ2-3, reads KAGVTQTPRYLIKTRGQQVTLSCSPISGHRSVSWYQQTPGQGLQFLFEYFSETQRNKGNFPGRFSGRQFSNSRSEMNVSTLELGDSALYLCASSSFSGGSTDTQYFGPGTRLTVL.

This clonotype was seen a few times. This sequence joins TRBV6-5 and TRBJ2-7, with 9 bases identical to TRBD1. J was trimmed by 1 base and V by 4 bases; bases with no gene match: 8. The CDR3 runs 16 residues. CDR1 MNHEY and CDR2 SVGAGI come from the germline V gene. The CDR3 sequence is CASSLRLGQGSYEQYF. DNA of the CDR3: TGTGCCAGCAGTTTACGTTTGGGACAGGGTTCCTACGAGCAGTACTTC.